This T cell receptor beta chain was found in a study of T cell repertoires in cytomegalovirus infection. Germline V CDR1 and CDR2: LGHNA, YSLEER. The CDR3 totals 15 residues. V dropped 1 base and J dropped 6; count of bases not matched to a gene: 4. The sample holds one count of this clonotype. Its antigen is as yet unknown. In TCRdb, the reads were re-called with MiXCR into one record per CDR3 protein. The sample gives some 940,000 distinct CDR3 sequences, approximately 31% of which show up once; 13% is in the top ten. V gene TRBV4-3 combines with J gene TRBJ2-2; 8 bases align to TRBD2. The sequence was obtained from a human donor in good health (CMV status not recorded). Some clones in this sample may be carry-over from other donors' samples. The sample was cultured CD8+ T cells from PBMCs, taken from culture after CMV antigen stimulation. In DNA form, the CDR3 reads TGCGCCAGCAGCCAAGTTGTTAGCGGGGCCGGGGAGCTGTTTTTT. Translated: CASSQVVSGAGELFF.